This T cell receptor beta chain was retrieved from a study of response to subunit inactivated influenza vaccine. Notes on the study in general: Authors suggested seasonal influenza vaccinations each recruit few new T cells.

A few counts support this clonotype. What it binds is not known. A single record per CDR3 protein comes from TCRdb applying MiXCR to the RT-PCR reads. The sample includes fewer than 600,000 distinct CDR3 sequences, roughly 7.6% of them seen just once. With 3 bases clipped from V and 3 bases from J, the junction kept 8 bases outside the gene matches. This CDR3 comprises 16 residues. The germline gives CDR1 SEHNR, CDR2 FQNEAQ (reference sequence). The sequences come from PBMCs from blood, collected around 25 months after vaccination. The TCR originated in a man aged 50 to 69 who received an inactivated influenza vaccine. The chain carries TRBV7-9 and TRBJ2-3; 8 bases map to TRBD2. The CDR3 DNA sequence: TGTGCCAGCAGCTTGAAATTAGCGGGGATGACAGATACGCAGTATTTT. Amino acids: CASSLKLAGMTDTQYF.